What follows is one T cell receptor beta chain and its context. Its antigen is as yet unknown. This CDR3 has 16 amino acids. Losses at the gene ends were 5 bases for V and 4 bases for J; bases not matched to a gene: 6. Germline assignment: CDR1 SGHVS and CDR2 FQNEAQ. The sample is drawn from a study of cytomegalovirus exposure and HLA in healthy donors. Study-wide findings and caveats: A few of the chains that were CMV-associated were confirmed in vitro to be specific for CMV antigens. Associated with cytomegalovirus, according to the listing, were fewer than 200 TCR beta chains. Many donors shared some public TCRs, even though most TCR sequences were rare.

Clones were sequenced by immunoSEQ multiplex PCR, and TCRdb holds only the in-frame ones, with some missing. Of 150,000 or so clones detected, about 86% appear once; the ten largest clones hold about 2.2%. From the 120-subject validation cohort, which was separate from the approximately 720-subject first cohort, the donors were drawn. V usage is TRBV7-8 and J usage is TRBJ2-1; 12 nucleotides match TRBD2. The specimen sequenced was PBMCs. The receptor's source is a human donor in good health. This CDR3 is CASSLRLAGGYNEQFF. In nucleotides, the CDR3 is TGTGCCAGCAGCCTCCGGCTAGCGGGAGGGTACAATGAGCAGTTCTTC.